The 10 T cell receptor beta chains below were found in one sample sequenced in a study of response to subunit inactivated influenza vaccine. TCRdb ran MiXCR on the RT-PCR reads and lists one entry per CDR3 protein. The data hold around 520,000 distinct CDR3 sequences, with 10% to 15% observed a single time. Sequencing used PBMCs from blood, obtained on the day of vaccination. These receptors were obtained from a man aged 50-60 years who received an inactivated influenza vaccine.

In its sample, this clonotype was seen many times. The V gene is TRBV6-2 or TRBV6-3, the J gene TRBJ2-4; D gene unclear. Trimming took 6 bases from V and 0 from J, leaving 6 bases between them. This CDR3 comprises 13 residues. Germline assignment: CDR1 MNHEY and CDR2 SVGEGT. CDR3 loop: CASSIAAKNIQYF. CDR3 in DNA: TGTGCCAGCAGCATAGCAGCCAAAAACATTCAGTACTTC.

The genes are TRBV5-1 and TRBJ2-3; a possible D gene is TRBD1 (6 bases). The CDR3 consists of 16 residues. Trimming took off 1 base at V and 2 bases at J, with 14 bases between the two ends. Looked up from germline, CDR1 is SGHRS and CDR2 is YFSETQ. Here the CDR3 reads CASSLRDTGSTDTQYF. As DNA, the CDR3 is TGCGCCAGCAGCTTGAGGGACACAGGATCCACAGATACGCAGTATTTT.

The CDR3: CASSQTGGYDYGYTF. In nucleotides, the CDR3 is TGCGCCAGCAGCCAAACAGGGGGTTACGACTATGGCTACACCTTC. The V gene is TRBV4-3, the J gene TRBJ1-2; 8 bases are shared with TRBD1. The CDR3 totals 15 residues. Germline V gives CDR1 LGHNA, CDR2 YSLEER. V lost 2 bases and J lost 3; bases outside the gene matches: 5.

This rearrangement joins TRBV6-1 to TRBJ1-5, with D perhaps TRBD1 (5 bases). Germline-derived CDR1 and CDR2 are MNHNS and SASEGT. The CDR3 extends over 14 amino acids. V was clipped by 1 base and J by 1 base, with 5 bases between them. The CDR3 sequence: CASSEGQSNQPQHF. The CDR3 DNA reads as TGTGCCAGCAGTGAAGGACAGAGCAATCAGCCCCAGCATTTT.

The V call is TRBV19, the J call TRBJ2-1; TRBD1 matches 8 bases. Germline lookup yields CDR1 LNHDA and CDR2 SQIVND (reference sequence). The V gene end was trimmed by 6 bases and the J gene end by 1 base; junction bases not matched to a gene: 2. The CDR3 consists of 14 residues. For the CDR3, the DNA is TGTGCCAGTAGGCGGACAGGGTCCTACAATGAGCAGTTCTTC. The encoded protein is CASRRTGSYNEQFF. The full variable domain, completed using reference TRBV19 and TRBJ2-1, is DGGITQSPKYLFRKEGQNVTLSCEQNLNHDAMYWYRQDPGQGLRLIYYSQIVNDFQKGDIAEGYSVSREKKESFPLTVTSAQKNPTAFYLCASRRTGSYNEQFFGPGTRLTVL.

V usage is TRBV27 and J usage is TRBJ2-3, with D hard to call. This CDR3 is 16 amino acids long. Looked up from germline, CDR1 is MNHEY and CDR2 is SMNVEV (reference sequence). Between the trimmed V and J ends, which lost 2 bases and 8 bases, there was a span of 20 bases. CDR3 nucleotides: TGTGCCAGCAGTTTAATTCACCCAGTGATCCCGGGTACGCAGTATTTT. Amino acids: CASSLIHPVIPGTQYF.

The chain couples TRBV9 to TRBJ2-5; 8 nucleotides match TRBD1. This CDR3 spans 14 amino acids. Germline V lookup: CDR1 SGDLS, CDR2 YYNGEE. Trimming removed 2 bases from V and 5 bases from J; junction bases left unmatched: 5. CDR3 coding DNA: TGTGCCAGCAGCGTCCACAGGGGGGTGGAGACCCAGTACTTC. It translates to CASSVHRGVETQYF.

This clonotype came up a few times. The CDR3: CAISELGNSNQPQHF. CDR3 in DNA: TGTGCCATCAGTGAACTGGGAAATAGCAATCAGCCCCAGCATTTT. V usage is TRBV10-3 and J usage is TRBJ1-5; unclear D gene. This CDR3 has 15 amino acids. Germline loops: CDR1 ENHRY, CDR2 SYGVKD. V was shortened by 3 bases and J by 0 bases, with 9 bases between the two germline ends.

The V call is TRBV12-5, the J call TRBJ2-2, with 7 bases aligning to TRBD2. The V segment lost 5 bases and the J segment 4 bases; nucleotides outside the gene matches: 19. Germline-derived CDR1 and CDR2 are LGHNT and FRNRAP. This CDR3 is built from 19 residues. The CDR3 coding sequence is TGTGCTAGTGGTATCCATCTCCGCGGGACTAAGGGCTTCACCGGGGAGCTGTTTTTT. Its protein product is CASGIHLRGTKGFTGELFF. Together with reference TRBV12-5 and TRBJ2-2, the CDR3 gives the full variable domain: DARVTQTPRHKVTEMGQEVTMRCQPILGHNTVFWYRQTMMQGLELLAYFRNRAPLDDSGMPKDRFSAEMPDATLATLKIQPSEPRDSAVYFCASGIHLRGTKGFTGELFFGEGSRLTVL.

The CDR3 nucleotides read TGTGCCAGCAGCCCCCCAGGGGATGGAATGAACACTGAAGCTTTCTTT. It specifies CASSPPGDGMNTEAFF. The V and J genes are TRBV6-2 or TRBV6-3 and TRBJ1-1; possibly TRBD1 for D (6 bases). Between the trimmed V and J ends, which lost 6 bases and 0 bases, there was a span of 17 bases. There are 16 residues in the CDR3. Looked up from germline, CDR1 is MNHEY and CDR2 is SVGEGT.